The source of this T cell receptor beta chain is a study of chemoradiotherapy in HPV16-positive cancers. Looking at the study overall: A couple of HPV16-positive patients' cells yielded candidate HPV-specific clones and common motifs. Overall study findings and caveats: Candidate HPV-specific clones and E7-related TCR motifs grew in tumor during treatment. Better recurrence-free survival went with HPV-responsive T-cell expansion in HPV16-positive patients.

The CDR3 sequence is 15 residues long. About this clone: What it binds is unknown.

Measured with immunoSEQ multiplex PCR; TCRdb has only the in-frame clones, and not every one. The sample lists some 13,000 clones, around 70% seen once, with around 17% in the top ten. The V call is TRBV12-2, the J call TRBJ2-7; no check of the table's D call, TRBD1, against the DNA was made. TRBV12-2 counts as a pseudogene. The sample was taken from a patient who underwent chemoradiotherapy. The clonotype comes from a human donor with HPV-associated anogenital cancer. CDR3 loop: CASRPGGDRNYEQYF. For the CDR3, the DNA is TGTGCAAGTCGCCCTGGTGGTGACAGAAACTACGAGCAGTACTTC.